This TCR beta chain was found in a study of blood T cell repertoires in COVID-19. The germline V gene encodes CDR1 MGHRA and CDR2 YSYEKL. The CDR3 contains 12 residues. V shed 4 bases, J shed 6 bases, and the junction held 1 base outside the gene matches. Generated by immunoSEQ multiplex PCR, the TCRdb table keeps only in-frame clones and is missing some. The sample has fewer than 120,000 clones, 75% to 85% seen once; the top ten hold 16%. Sequenced sample: peripheral blood. The source of this sequence is a woman in her sixties or seventies with acute or convalescent COVID-19. The chain recombines TRBV4-1 with TRBJ2-7; 9 nucleotides match TRBD1. This CDR3 is CASSPTGGEQYF. For the CDR3, the DNA is TGCGCCAGCAGCCCGACAGGGGGCGAGCAGTACTTC.